This T cell receptor beta chain comes out of a study of OX40 agonist ivuxolimab in advanced cancers. The study in broad terms: Ivuxolimab was an agonistic, fully human IgG2 monoclonal antibody directed against OX40 (CD134), a costimulatory receptor. Intravenous ivuxolimab was administered to patients every 2 weeks at six dose levels: 0.01, 0.1, 0.3, 1.5, 3 and 10 mg/kg. Of the roughly 52 dose-escalation patients, hepatocellular carcinoma was present in approximately 20, melanoma in roughly 15, renal cell carcinoma in 9 and head and neck cancer in 9. In the dose-escalation cohort, 82.7% of patients were male, and the mean age was approximately 60 years, with a range of about 23 to 80. Patients were allowed to have had prior anti-PD-1, anti-PD-L1 or anti-CTLA-4 therapy, and around two fifths of the dose-escalation patients had been treated with checkpoint inhibitors. Partial responses occurred in three dose-escalation patients: two with cutaneous melanoma and one with hepatocellular carcinoma. The purpose of peripheral TCRbeta sequencing was to test whether ivuxolimab changed TCR sequence diversity and led to clonal T-cell expansion. The monotherapy dose-escalation portion (N ≈ 56 patients) of the phase I ivuxolimab trial is reported in the paper. Study-level results and caveats: Partial responders in the 0.1-3.0 mg/kg groups had among the lowest normalized peripheral clonal expansion, especially among CD8+ T cells. Low levels of normalized T-cell clonal expansion were also shown by some nonresponding patients. At doses of 0.1 to 3.0 mg/kg, clonal expansion of both CD4+ and CD8+ T cells in blood was seen between baseline and week 6. The antigen specificity of the clonally expanded peripheral T cells was not determined. After ivuxolimab, CD8+ T cells had more expanded clones than CD4+ T cells on average.

Genomic DNA was isolated from the sorted cells so that the TCRbeta CDR3 region could be sequenced. The immunoSEQ Assay was used for sequencing of TCRbeta CDR3 regions. The immuneACCESS repertoire file appears here via TCRdb, limited to in-frame rearrangements. These files lack a portion of the clones; in checked studies, under half of the deficit traces to unresolved V genes, and the cause of the others is not known. The table for this sample lists about 22,000 clones; approximately 86% of them were counted only once. The ten biggest clones cover 25% of the sample. Germline trimming: 5 bases from V, 6 bases from J; junction bases outside gene matches: 8. The germline V gene supplies CDR1 SGHVS and CDR2 FNYEAQ. Reading from cysteine to phenylalanine, the CDR3 counts 14 amino acids. Just the 42-base CDR3 DNA is kept, in frame starting at base 1. The trial excluded patients who had a history of autoimmune disease or who were on systemic immunosuppression. Peripheral blood for TCR sequencing was drawn from every dose cohort at baseline, at cycle 4 day 1 and at cycle 7 day 1. The samples were drawn from a first-in-human, open-label, multicenter phase I dose-escalation trial of ivuxolimab. The trial enrolled adults with locally advanced or metastatic head and neck squamous cell, hepatocellular, melanoma or renal cell carcinoma. Before TCR sequencing, CD4+ T cells and CD8+ T cells were sorted from peripheral blood as separate populations.

Details on this clone: The target of this receptor is not known. Base qualities are not provided; no much larger clone lies one nucleotide away.

Specimen: CD4+ or CD8+ T cells sorted from blood, collected in a trial of the OX40 agonist ivuxolimab. This clonotype was sampled from an adult with an advanced solid tumor such as melanoma, head and neck, liver or kidney cancer. The rearrangement joined TRBV7-6 to TRBJ2-7; TRBD1 matches 9 bases in the middle. The CDR3 corresponds to CASSPTGGGLEQYF. The DNA is TGTGCCAGCAGCCCGACAGGGGGAGGTCTCGAGCAGTACTTC.